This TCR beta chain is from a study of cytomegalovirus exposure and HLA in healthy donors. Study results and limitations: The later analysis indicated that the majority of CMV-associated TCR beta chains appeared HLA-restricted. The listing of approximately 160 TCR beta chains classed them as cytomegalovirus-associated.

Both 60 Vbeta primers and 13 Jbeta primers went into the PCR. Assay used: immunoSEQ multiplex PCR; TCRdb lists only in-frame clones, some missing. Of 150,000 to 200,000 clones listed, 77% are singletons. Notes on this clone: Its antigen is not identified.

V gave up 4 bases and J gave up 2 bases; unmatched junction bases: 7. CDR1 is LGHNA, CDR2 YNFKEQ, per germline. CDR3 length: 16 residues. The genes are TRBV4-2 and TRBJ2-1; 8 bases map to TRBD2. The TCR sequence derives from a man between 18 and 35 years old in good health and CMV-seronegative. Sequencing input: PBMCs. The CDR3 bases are TGTGCCAGCAGCCTCGGGGGGGGCAGTCCCTACAATGAGCAGTTCTTC. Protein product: CASSLGGGSPYNEQFF.